This T cell receptor (beta chain) was retrieved from a study of blood T cell repertoires in COVID-19. The assay was immunoSEQ multiplex PCR, and TCRdb's table has in-frame clones only and misses some. This table holds approximately 60,000 clones, 82% found once. This clone was counted once. Germline V gene data show CDR1 as SEHNR and CDR2 as FQNEAQ (reference sequence). The CDR3 is 14 amino acids. The trim removed 6 bases at V and 3 bases at J, leaving 8 bases unmatched. The clonotype comes from an elderly woman with acute or convalescent COVID-19. The chain carries TRBV7-9 and TRBJ2-7; 7 bases align to TRBD1. The sequenced sample was peripheral blood. This CDR3 is CASRRGQGNYEQYF. In DNA form, the CDR3 reads TGTGCCAGCAGAAGGGGGCAGGGGAACTACGAGCAGTACTTC.